This T cell receptor beta chain appears in the sequencing data of a study of CD8+CD57+ T cells in acquired aplastic anemia. Study as a whole: On average, sorted CD4+ and CD8+ cells gave around 3 ug of DNA.

This clonotype was detected ten times or more. The antigen is undetermined. Study-level findings and limits: The same twenty-nine CD8+ CDR3 sequences occurred in patients and in controls.

For CDR3 and TCR beta VDJ profiling, genomic DNA was the template used. TCRdb reprocessed the reads via MiXCR and lists one record per CDR3 protein. The table includes some 200,000 distinct CDR3 sequences, around half detected once. Whoever was chosen for sequencing had shown CD8+CD57+ cell expansion by flow cytometry. Severe acquired aplastic anemia was present in all patients. This TCR derives from a human donor with aplastic anemia. The sequenced sample consisted of sorted CD4+, CD8+, or CD8+CD57+ T cells (not recorded which) from PBMCs.

The CDR3 DNA sequence: TGCAGCGTTGATCCCCCAGGGATTAACTATGGCTACACCTTC. Amino acid sequence: CSVDPPGINYGYTF. This chain links TRBV29-1 with TRBJ1-2; tentative D call: TRBD1 (5 bases). This CDR3 spans 14 amino acids. Between the trimmed V and J ends, which lost 3 bases and 1 base, there was a span of 12 bases. Germline-derived CDR1 and CDR2 are SQVTM and ANQGSEA.